This section outlines one T cell receptor (beta chain) sequence together with its context. The sample belongs to a study of blood T cell repertoires in COVID-19. Profiled with immunoSEQ multiplex PCR; TCRdb holds only in-frame clones, not every one. The sample holds under 300,000 clones; about 79% are singletons and the top ten take approximately 9.6%. Trimming left V 3 bases short and J 1 base short, with 11 bases between. From germline, CDR1 is SGHRS and CDR2 YFSETQ. This CDR3 has 14 amino acids. The sequence was obtained from a woman of 80 years or more with acute or convalescent COVID-19. Material: peripheral blood. This sequence joins TRBV5-1 and TRBJ2-7, with D perhaps matching TRBD1 (5 bases). The CDR3 DNA follows: TGCGCCAGCAGCTGGGCAGGGCATTCCTACGAGCAGTACTTC. Its translation is CASSWAGHSYEQYF.